A selection of T cell receptor beta chains follows, all from one sample in a study of blood T cell repertoires in COVID-19. Generated by immunoSEQ multiplex PCR, the TCRdb table keeps only in-frame clones and is missing some. The repertoire holds approximately 330,000 clones, with approximately 90% as singletons. Specimen: peripheral blood. The receptors shown here come from a man between 25 and 39 years old with COVID-19, enrolled during active disease. Both conserved end residues are part of each CDR3. D genes are given only for firm matches. The size field is filled for only some rows; it gives once, few, many or a size class.

d_call j_call cdr3_length v_call clone_size cdr3_aa cdr3_nt
- TRBJ1-1 15 TRBV18 - CASSPNGVLNTEAFF TGTGCCAGCTCACCAAACGGGGTCTTGAACACTGAAGCTTTCTTT
- TRBJ2-1 15 TRBV5-1 - CASSLAGRLGNEQFF TGCGCCAGCAGCTTGGCCGGCAGACTAGGCAATGAGCAGTTCTTC
- TRBJ2-7 14 TRBV28 - CASIGGGTPYEQYF TGTGCCAGCATCGGGGGTGGTACCCCCTACGAGCAGTACTTC
- TRBJ1-1 15 TRBV2 - CASPSQGTLNTEAFF TGTGCCAGCCCCTCTCAGGGGACCTTGAACACTGAAGCTTTCTTT
- TRBJ2-3 13 TRBV12-3/TRBV12-4 - CASSLPSTDTQYF TGTGCCAGCAGTTTACCTAGCACAGATACGCAGTATTTT
- TRBJ2-1 17 TRBV10-3 once CAISESKGGSSYNEQFF TGTGCCATCAGTGAGTCGAAGGGGGGGAGCTCCTACAATGAGCAGTTCTTC
- TRBJ1-3 15 TRBV28 once CASTARGFSGNTIYF TGTGCCAGCACGGCAAGGGGATTCTCTGGAAACACCATATATTTT
TRBD2 TRBJ2-2 18 TRBV7-3 few CASSLGLAGAPNTGELFF TGTGCCAGCAGCTTGGGACTAGCGGGAGCCCCGAACACCGGGGAGCTGTTTTTT
- TRBJ2-3 14 TRBV11-3 few CASSLNSRKDTQYF TGTGCCAGCAGCTTAAACAGTAGGAAAGATACGCAGTATTTT
- TRBJ2-1 15 TRBV6-2/TRBV6-3 - CASSRQGQLHNEQFF TGTGCCAGCAGCCGACAAGGACAGCTCCACAATGAGCAGTTCTTC
- TRBJ2-6 17 TRBV4-2 - CASSQEWRGSGANVLTF TGTGCCAGCAGCCAAGAGTGGAGAGGGTCCGGGGCCAACGTCCTGACTTTC
- TRBJ2-7 12 TRBV6-2/TRBV6-3 - CASSYRGYEQYF TGTGCCAGCAGTTACCGCGGCTACGAGCAGTACTTC
TRBD2 TRBJ2-3 16 TRBV5-1 once CASSLGLAEHMDTQYF TGCGCCAGCAGCCTAGGACTAGCGGAACACATGGATACGCAGTATTTT
TRBD2 TRBJ2-1 16 TRBV5-1 - CASRASGWGAYNEQFF TGCGCCAGCAGAGCTAGCGGATGGGGGGCCTACAATGAGCAGTTCTTC
- TRBJ2-3 15 TRBV27 - CASSLKQGITDTQYF TGTGCCAGCAGTTTAAAACAGGGAATAACAGATACGCAGTATTTT
- TRBJ1-5 14 TRBV6-2/TRBV6-3 - CASSYGPVNQPQHF TGTGCCAGCAGTTACGGGCCAGTCAATCAGCCCCAGCATTTT
TRBD1 TRBJ1-1 14 TRBV10-3 - CATSYRGGNTEAFF TGTGCCACTTCCTACAGGGGGGGAAACACTGAAGCTTTCTTT
- TRBJ1-1 13 TRBV5-6 - CASSSDTNTEAFF TGTGCCAGCAGCTCAGACACGAACACTGAAGCTTTCTTT
TRBD1 TRBJ2-2 17 TRBV27 - CASSSPPTGINTGELFF TGTGCCAGCAGTTCCCCTCCGACAGGGATCAACACCGGGGAGCTGTTTTTT
- TRBJ2-3 15 TRBV30 - CAWSVQTASTDTQYF TGTGCCTGGAGTGTACAGACGGCTAGCACAGATACGCAGTATTTT
TRBD2 TRBJ2-7 15 TRBV5-1 few CASSLTSGGSYEQYF TGCGCCAGCAGCCTGACTAGCGGGGGTTCCTACGAGCAGTACTTC
TRBD1 TRBJ1-5 15 TRBV19 - CASSPGQGFDQPQHF TGTGCCAGTAGTCCGGGACAGGGTTTCGATCAGCCCCAGCATTTT
- TRBJ1-6 16 TRBV28 - CASLSASLLLNSPLHF TGTGCCAGCCTCTCCGCGAGCCTCTTACTTAATTCACCCCTCCACTTT
- TRBJ2-5 12 TRBV19 - CASSYSLGTQYF TGTGCCAGTAGTTACAGCCTCGGGACCCAGTACTTC
- TRBJ2-1 17 TRBV9 - CASSVKRDSPFYNEQFF TGTGCCAGCAGCGTAAAACGGGACTCGCCCTTCTACAATGAGCAGTTCTTC
TRBD1 TRBJ2-3 13 TRBV12-3/TRBV12-4 once CASSQTGENTQYF TGTGCCAGCAGTCAGACAGGGGAAAATACGCAGTATTTT
- TRBJ2-7 13 TRBV7-2 - CASSLVNGYEQYF TGTGCCAGCAGCTTAGTAAACGGCTACGAGCAGTACTTC
TRBD1 TRBJ2-3 14 TRBV19 - CASRRTGGRDTQYF TGTGCCAGTCGCCGGACAGGGGGCCGCGATACGCAGTATTTT
- TRBJ2-1 14 TRBV24-1 - CATSGNLGAKEQFF TGTGCCACCAGCGGTAACCTGGGGGCGAAAGAGCAGTTCTTC
- TRBJ2-7 12 TRBV28 - CASSLTRNEQYF TGTGCCAGCAGTTTGACTAGGAACGAGCAGTACTTC
- TRBJ2-3 11 TRBV29-1 once CSIRGTDTQYF TGCAGCATTCGGGGCACAGATACGCAGTATTTT
- TRBJ2-1 16 TRBV18 - CASSPGAPSSYNEQFF TGTGCCAGCTCACCGGGGGCGCCCTCCTCCTACAATGAGCAGTTCTTC
- TRBJ1-3 15 TRBV11-2 - CASSSLGALENTIYF TGTGCCAGCAGCTCATTAGGGGCTTTGGAAAACACCATATATTTT
- TRBJ1-5 14 TRBV5-4 - CASSLGGLGQPQHF TGTGCCAGCAGCTTGGGAGGTCTCGGTCAGCCCCAGCATTTT
TRBD2 TRBJ2-3 17 TRBV7-3 - CASSQSGLSGGRDTQYF TGTGCCAGCAGCCAATCCGGACTAAGCGGGGGGAGAGATACGCAGTATTTT
TRBD2 TRBJ2-2 19 TRBV4-2 - CASSQDLTSGITNTGELFF TGTGCCAGCAGCCAAGACCTGACTAGCGGGATCACGAACACCGGGGAGCTGTTTTTT
- TRBJ2-4 16 TRBV11-2 - CASSSTGRQVGLIQYF TGTGCCAGCAGCTCAACCGGACGACAGGTGGGATTGATTCAGTACTTC
- TRBJ1-1 13 TRBV10-1 - CASSKALRVGAFF TGCGCCAGCAGTAAAGCCCTCAGGGTAGGGGCTTTCTTT
- TRBJ2-3 13 TRBV4-2 - CASSQEESDTQYF TGTGCCAGCAGCCAAGAGGAGTCAGATACGCAGTATTTT
- TRBJ2-7 14 TRBV11-2 - CASSSQGLTLEQYF TGTGCCAGCAGCTCCCAGGGACTTACCTTGGAGCAGTACTTC
- TRBJ2-5 14 TRBV7-2 - CASSLYRSQETQYF TGTGCCAGCAGCTTGTACAGGTCCCAAGAGACCCAGTACTTC
TRBD1 TRBJ2-5 15 TRBV28 - CASSFGQGQKETQYF TGTGCCAGCAGTTTCGGACAGGGACAAAAGGAGACCCAGTACTTC